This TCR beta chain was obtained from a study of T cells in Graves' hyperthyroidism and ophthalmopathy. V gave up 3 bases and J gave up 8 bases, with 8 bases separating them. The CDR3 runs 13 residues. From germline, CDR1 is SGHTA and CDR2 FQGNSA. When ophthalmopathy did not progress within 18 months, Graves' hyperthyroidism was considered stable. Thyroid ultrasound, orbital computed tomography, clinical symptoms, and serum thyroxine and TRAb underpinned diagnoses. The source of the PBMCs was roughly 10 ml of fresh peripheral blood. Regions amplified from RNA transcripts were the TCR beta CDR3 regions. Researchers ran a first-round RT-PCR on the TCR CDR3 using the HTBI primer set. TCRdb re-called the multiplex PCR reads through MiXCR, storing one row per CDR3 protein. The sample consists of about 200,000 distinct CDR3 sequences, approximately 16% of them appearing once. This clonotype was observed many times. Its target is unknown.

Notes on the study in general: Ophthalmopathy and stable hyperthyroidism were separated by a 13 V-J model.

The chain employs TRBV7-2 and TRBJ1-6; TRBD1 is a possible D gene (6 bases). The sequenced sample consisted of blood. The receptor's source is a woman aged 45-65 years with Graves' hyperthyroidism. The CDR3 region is CASSFRGDSPLHF. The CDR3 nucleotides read TGTGCCAGCAGCTTTAGGGGGGATTCACCCCTCCACTTT.